This T cell receptor (beta chain) stems from a study of CD8+CD57+ T cells in acquired aplastic anemia. Study details: DNA recovered from sorted CD4+ and CD8+ cells had a mean of approximately 3.4 ug.

General study findings and limits: Researchers reported that CD8+ Simpson's diversity was not significantly different in patients versus controls. Almost 30 sequences, all CD8+ CDR3, were shared between patients and controls.

Profiling that covered TCR beta VDJ and CDR3 relied on genomic DNA as its template. A single record per CDR3 protein comes from TCRdb applying MiXCR to the reads. The sample shows around 170,000 distinct CDR3 sequences, around 47% of them seen only once. Trimming took 8 bases from V and 10 from J, leaving 17 bases between them. In germline, CDR1 is KGHDR, CDR2 SFDVKD. The CDR3 length is 13 residues. This clonotype came up a few times. Antigen: not known. Patients picked for sequencing had shown CD8+CD57+ cell expansion detected by flow cytometry. A severe acquired aplastic anemia diagnosis applied to all patients.

Sequences were obtained from sorted CD4+, CD8+, or CD8+CD57+ T cells (not recorded which) from PBMCs. The sequence came from a human donor with aplastic anemia. The J gene is TRBJ2-1, the V gene TRBV24-1, with D possibly called TRBD1 or TRBD2 (6 bases each). The CDR3, as DNA: TGTGCCACCATCGGAGGGGGGAAAGAGGAGCAGTTCTTC. It yields the protein CATIGGGKEEQFF.